This T cell receptor (beta chain) was retrieved from a study of cytomegalovirus exposure and HLA in healthy donors. General study findings and limits: In the analysis, some V segments, TRBV6-2 and TRBV6-3 included, were excluded as indistinguishable. One later analysis reportedly identified an Asian-associated ancestry cluster that showed fewer N-insertions than the roughly 640-donor mean.

Notes on this clone: The antigen is unknown.

Vbeta (60) and Jbeta (13) primers were used in the PCR. Libraries were prepared by immunoSEQ multiplex PCR; TCRdb keeps only in-frame clonotypes and omits some of them. The sample includes about 120,000 clones, 80% to 85% of them seen just once. This CDR3 contains 12 residues. Trimming took off 7 bases at V and 7 bases at J, with 10 bases between the two ends. Germline CDR1 SNHLY, CDR2 FYNNEI. This receptor was identified in a man aged 25-45 years in good health and CMV-seropositive. Sequencing was done on a sample of PBMCs. J is TRBJ2-2 and V is TRBV2, with D hard to call. The CDR3, as DNA: TGTGCCAGCACCCGCGTGAGCGGGGAGCTGTTTTTT. Translation gives CASTRVSGELFF.